The clone carrying this TCR beta chain was counted ten times or more. What it binds is unknown. A sample-barcoded 5' primer and a J-beta primer mix were used in a second PCR of about 7 to 11 cycles. From the 5' RACE reads, TCRdb called clonotypes with MiXCR, one entry per CDR3 protein. The sample holds roughly 700,000 distinct CDR3 sequences; 32% are singletons and the top ten take 15%. These data come from a study of blood T cells in healthy people across ages. Study results and limitations: Changes seen in expanded clonotypes were possibly confounded by donor CMV status left unknown. Strongly correlated with naive T cell percentage was TCR beta diversity.

Sample donors were healthy Caucasian individuals that came from Russia, aged roughly 6 to 90. V gave up 6 bases and J gave up 7 bases, with 13 bases separating them. Germline loops: CDR1 MNHEY, CDR2 SVGAGI. The CDR3 is 13 amino acids. The sequence derives from a woman at least 80 years old in good health. The chain couples TRBV6-5 to TRBJ2-4; D unresolved. The sample taken for sequencing was blood. CDR3 region: CASSPLPANIQYF. The CDR3 DNA follows: TGTGCCAGCAGCCCTCTCCCGGCGAACATTCAGTACTTC.